These 2 T cell receptor beta chains were all obtained from the same sample, sequenced in a study of blood T cell repertoires in COVID-19 (TCRdb year 2020). The library was obtained by the immunoSEQ multiplex PCR assay. Held by TCRdb, this immuneACCESS table contains in-frame sequences only and omits some clones. Under half of the omission traces to an unresolved V gene where checked; the cause of the rest is unknown. The sample includes around 260,000 clones, with 80% to 90% observed a single time. Jointly, the top ten make up approximately 1.6% of the sample. Input material: peripheral blood. These receptors all come from a woman between 40 and 50 years old who had recovered from COVID-19.

This chain connects TRBV18 to TRBJ2-5; D possibly corresponds to TRBD1 (5 bases). The germline V gene has CDR1 KGHSH and CDR2 LQKENI. Trimming shortened V by 6 bases and J by 8 bases, and 22 bases separated the two germline ends. This CDR3 comprises 15 residues. The DNA of the CDR3 is TGTGCCAGCTCTCCAATCCCGACAGTGTCGGATACCCAGTACTTC. Its protein is CASSPIPTVSDTQYF.

The chain recombines TRBV5-1 with TRBJ1-2; no firm D call. There are 13 residues in the CDR3. The germline V and J ends were trimmed by 1 base and 3 bases, with 7 bases remaining between them. From germline, CDR1 is SGHRS and CDR2 YFSETQ. DNA for the CDR3: TGCGCCAGCAGCTTGACCCCGGACTATGGCTACACCTTC. It translates to CASSLTPDYGYTF. The variable domain in full, completed from reference TRBV5-1 and TRBJ1-2, reads KAGVTQTPRYLIKTRGQQVTLSCSPISGHRSVSWYQQTPGQGLQFLFEYFSETQRNKGNFPGRFSGRQFSNSRSEMNVSTLELGDSALYLCASSLTPDYGYTFGSGTRLTVV.